What follows describes a single T cell receptor beta chain. Antigen specificity is unknown. This entry is derived from a study of shared clonotypes between healthy human individuals. Looking at the study overall: A donor's plate count was three for CD4 naive and three for CD4 memory; CD8 naive had two and CD8 memory one. Study results and limitations: The genetic and exposure-history diversity represented was limited by few donors.

CDR3 length equals 14 residues. V lost 5 bases and J 2 bases, leaving 13 bases between the germline ends. Germline V lookup: CDR1 SGHNT, CDR2 YYREEE (reference sequence). The genomic DNA of each subset was split evenly across several immunoSEQ plates. Original handling: For the immunoSEQ data, sequences were junction-only without quality scores, so filtering differed. Sequencing was performed with immunoSEQ multiplex PCR; in TCRdb, only in-frame clones are kept and a portion is missing. Clonal size and the V and J genes are those of that table, whereas D and trimming came from the DNA. The sample contains approximately 1.5 million clones, less than 99% of which appear only once.

This TCR came from a man aged 25 to 45 in good health. The specimen sequenced was naive CD4+ T cells sorted from blood. Subset here: CD45RA+ positively selected. This chain connects TRBV5-4 to TRBJ2-5; weak D call: TRBD2 (6 bases). CDR3 protein: CASSTLAGQETQYF. CDR3 in DNA: TGTGCCAGCAGTACCTTGGCGGGACAAGAGACCCAGTACTTC.